This T cell receptor beta chain was observed in a study of blood T cell repertoires in COVID-19 (dated by TCRdb to 2020 to 2021). At the level of the whole study: Collaborator samples came from the United States, Italy and Spain and covered acute and convalescent phases of COVID-19. Subjects who had been exposed to COVID-19, were actively infected with it, or had recovered from it provided the deeply sampled blood TCRbeta repertoires that made up the dataset. The samples were drawn from the first 160 participants of the ongoing ImmuneRACE study and from 950 to 1,500 subjects provided by 6 global collaborators. A freely available public database, intended as a resource for researchers studying the immune response to SARS-CoV-2, is where the repertoires were released. The material from the prospective study consisted of cDNA or gDNA derived from T cells, B-cell-depleted T cells, or PBMCs. The sample metadata nearly always contained a de-identified subject ID, COVID-19 status, age in years and sex. Where HLA class I and class II types were available, the types were taken from metadata supplied by the sample provider, not from assay-based typing.

This clone turned up a few times. Its antigen target is currently unknown. Base qualities are missing; no much larger clone stands one base away. Study-level results and caveats: The quantity of clinical and demographic metadata differed by source and by participant and was supplied without curation.

Collaborating institutions collected whole blood in K2EDTA tubes following their own protocols. Collaborator samples were shipped for TCRbeta analysis as frozen whole blood, isolated PBMCs, or DNA extracted from either sample type. The immunoSEQ Assay, a bias-controlled multiplex PCR, was used to amplify TCRbeta CDR3 regions from genomic DNA. In the original analysis: Within the assay, amplification of reference gene primers was used to estimate how many nucleated cells each sample contained. To quantify the absolute abundance of each unique TCRbeta CDR3 rearrangement, sequence reads were collapsed and filtered. For each sample, productive Simpson clonality was calculated as the square root of Simpson's diversity index over productive rearrangements. The clones in this table, taken by TCRdb from immuneACCESS, are in-frame only. Not every clone is retained; where verified, under half of the shortfall comes from an unresolved V gene, and the cause of the rest is unknown. The DNA gave D and trimming, while V, J and clone size come from that table. In this sample the table shows 70,000 or so clones, about four fifths of which occur a single time. The ten largest clones take up roughly a tenth of the sample.

V is reduced by 5 bases and J by 1 base, leaving a spacing of 11 bases between them. The CDR3 starts with the cysteine, ends with the phenylalanine, and has 15 residues. The CDR3 DNA has 45 bases and is translated from base 1. Via the germline V gene, CDR1 is SGHTA and CDR2 FQGNSA. The rearrangement combines TRBV7-2 with TRBJ1-4, with the D segment identity uncertain. Sequencing was carried out using peripheral blood. The sequence derives from a human donor in a cohort sampled during active COVID-19. Read as DNA, the sequence is TGTGCCAGCAGCCCCCAGGTGGGAACTAATGAAAAACTGTTTTTT. It is translated as CASSPQVGTNEKLFF.